This record looks at one TCR beta chain sequence and its context. The authors used roughly 3.5 ug of total RNA per TCR library. TCRdb reprocessed the 5' RACE reads and keeps a single row for each CDR3 protein, giving no DNA. The listing contains some 210,000 distinct CDR3 sequences. Per germline, CDR1 SGHRS and CDR2 YFSETQ. The CDR3 loop spans 13 amino acids. This entry comes from a study of monozygotic twins with inflammatory bowel disease. Someone took an approximately 2.5 ml blood sample from each of the donors. This TCR derives from a human donor with ulcerative colitis or Crohn's disease, or a healthy co-twin of an affected twin (not recorded which). The genes are TRBV5-1 and TRBJ1-1. The sequenced sample was blood. This CDR3 is CASSWTSNTEAFF.